This TCR beta chain was observed in a study of shared clonotypes between healthy human individuals. Generated by immunoSEQ multiplex PCR, the TCRdb table keeps only in-frame clones and is missing some. The table lists roughly 1,500,000 clones, approximately 98.5% of them singletons, with over 0.3% in the top ten. The sample comprised naive CD4+ T cells sorted from blood. Subset indicated: CD45RA+ positively selected. This receptor was identified in a young man in good health.

Here the CDR3 reads CASSSGRTNTGELFF. The CDR3, as DNA: TGTGCCAGCAGTTCTGGGCGGACGAACACCGGGGAGCTGTTTTTT. The V and J genes are TRBV27 and TRBJ2-2; D is undetermined. The CDR3 extends over 15 amino acids. Germline V gives CDR1 MNHEY, CDR2 SMNVEV (reference sequence). The V end lost 4 bases, the J end lost 0 bases, and 9 bases lay between the germline ends.